Listed below are T cell receptor beta chains from one sample, sequenced in a study of neurological immune-mediated disorders. In TCRdb, the 5' RACE reads were re-called with MiXCR into one record per CDR3 protein. The data show about 38,000 distinct CDR3 sequences, 4% to 5.5% seen once. The material sequenced was CD4+ T cells from blood. These receptor sequences come from a man between 18 and 35 years old in good health. The CDR3 runs from the conserved cysteine through the conserved F or W. Each record gives: clone size, J gene, V gene, D gene, CDR3 length, CDR3 DNA, CDR3 protein. The D gene is left open where the match is weak. Clone size, where shown, is once, few, many, or a class for clones that have expanded.

abundance: many; j_gene: TRBJ1-1; v_gene: TRBV5-1; d_gene: NA; len: 14; CDR3nt: TGCGCCAGCAGCGCCTACCCAGGGGAGGCTGAAGCTTTCTTT; CDR3aa: CASSAYPGEAEAFF
abundance: many; j_gene: TRBJ2-1; v_gene: TRBV30; d_gene: NA; len: 13; CDR3nt: TGTGCCTGGAGCCCGACCCATGGGGATGAGCAGTTCTTC; CDR3aa: CAWSPTHGDEQFF
abundance: medium-sized; j_gene: TRBJ2-7; v_gene: TRBV11-1; d_gene: TRBD1; len: 14; CDR3nt: TGTGCCAGCAGCCCGATCCTGGACAGGGCCGAGCAGTACTTC; CDR3aa: CASSPILDRAEQYF
abundance: many; j_gene: TRBJ2-3; v_gene: TRBV10-3; d_gene: NA; len: 13; CDR3nt: TGTGCCATCAGGGGGACCCTGACAGATACGCAGTATTTT; CDR3aa: CAIRGTLTDTQYF
abundance: many; j_gene: TRBJ1-1; v_gene: TRBV18; d_gene: NA; len: 12; CDR3nt: TGTGCCAGCTCACCAAGGGGGGGGGAAGCTTTCTTT; CDR3aa: CASSPRGGEAFF
abundance: many; j_gene: TRBJ2-5; v_gene: TRBV3-1; d_gene: NA; len: 15; CDR3nt: TGTGCCAGCAGCCAAGGGCCAGAATCACAAGAGACCCAGTACTTC; CDR3aa: CASSQGPESQETQYF
abundance: many; j_gene: TRBJ1-1; v_gene: TRBV5-5; d_gene: TRBD1; len: 15; CDR3nt: TGTGCCAGCAGCACAGGATGGGACAGGAACACTGAAGCTTTCTTT; CDR3aa: CASSTGWDRNTEAFF
abundance: many; j_gene: TRBJ2-2; v_gene: TRBV12-3/TRBV12-4; d_gene: TRBD2; len: 17; CDR3nt: TGTGCCAGCAGTTTTTTCCGTTGGACTAGCGGGCCCGGGGAGCTGTTTTTT; CDR3aa: CASSFFRWTSGPGELFF
abundance: many; j_gene: TRBJ1-6; v_gene: TRBV4-3; d_gene: NA; len: 16; CDR3nt: TGCGCCAGCAGCCAAGATCTAAGGCTTGGTGGTCCACCCCTCCACTTT; CDR3aa: CASSQDLRLGGPPLHF
abundance: many; j_gene: TRBJ2-7; v_gene: TRBV10-3; d_gene: NA; len: 16; CDR3nt: TGTGCCATCAGCGATGTTGACCGTCGTTCCCCCTACGAGCAGTACTTC; CDR3aa: CAISDVDRRSPYEQYF
abundance: many; j_gene: TRBJ1-5; v_gene: TRBV6-2/TRBV6-3; d_gene: NA; len: 14; CDR3nt: TGTGCCAGCAGTTACCAGGGGAAGGATCAGCCCCAGCATTTT; CDR3aa: CASSYQGKDQPQHF
abundance: NA; j_gene: TRBJ1-1; v_gene: TRBV18; d_gene: NA; len: 15; CDR3nt: TGTGCCAGCTCACAGCTCGAGGAGATTGTCACTGAAGCTTTCTTT; CDR3aa: CASSQLEEIVTEAFF
abundance: many; j_gene: TRBJ1-4; v_gene: TRBV6-5; d_gene: NA; len: 14; CDR3nt: TGTGCCAGCAGTTACAGAGTTTCTAATGAAAAACTGTTTTTT; CDR3aa: CASSYRVSNEKLFF
abundance: many; j_gene: TRBJ2-5; v_gene: TRBV7-9; d_gene: NA; len: 15; CDR3nt: TGTGCCAGCAGCCTGATGAGGGGCAGTGGGGAGACCCAGTACTTC; CDR3aa: CASSLMRGSGETQYF
abundance: many; j_gene: TRBJ2-1; v_gene: TRBV5-1; d_gene: NA; len: 16; CDR3nt: TGCGCCAGCAGCTTGATGGATGGGTTTCGGGGCAATGAGCAGTTCTTC; CDR3aa: CASSLMDGFRGNEQFF
abundance: many; j_gene: TRBJ1-5; v_gene: TRBV7-9; d_gene: TRBD1; len: 14; CDR3nt: TGTGCCAGCAGCAGGACAGGGAGTAATCAGCCCCAGCATTTT; CDR3aa: CASSRTGSNQPQHF
abundance: many; j_gene: TRBJ1-5; v_gene: TRBV7-2; d_gene: NA; len: 14; CDR3nt: TGTGCCAGCAGCTTCAGCGACAGGAATCAGCCCCAGCATTTT; CDR3aa: CASSFSDRNQPQHF
abundance: many; j_gene: TRBJ1-1; v_gene: TRBV9; d_gene: NA; len: 14; CDR3nt: TGTGCCAGCAGCGTAGAGGCAGGCGGCACTGAAGCTTTCTTT; CDR3aa: CASSVEAGGTEAFF
abundance: many; j_gene: TRBJ2-3; v_gene: TRBV20-1; d_gene: TRBD2; len: 14; CDR3nt: TGCAGTGCTCCCGGGGTAGCGGGGATTAATACGCAGTATTTT; CDR3aa: CSAPGVAGINTQYF
abundance: many; j_gene: TRBJ1-6; v_gene: TRBV6-5; d_gene: NA; len: 13; CDR3nt: TGTGCCAGCAGTTACGGCAGGGGTTCACCCCTCCACTTT; CDR3aa: CASSYGRGSPLHF
abundance: many; j_gene: TRBJ1-2; v_gene: TRBV6-5; d_gene: NA; len: 13; CDR3nt: TGTGCCAGCAGTTGGGAGGGCTCGTATGGCTACACCTTC; CDR3aa: CASSWEGSYGYTF
abundance: many; j_gene: TRBJ2-7; v_gene: TRBV6-2/TRBV6-3; d_gene: NA; len: 13; CDR3nt: TGTGCCAGCAGTTATGGGGCTGGCTACGAGCAGTACTTC; CDR3aa: CASSYGAGYEQYF
abundance: many; j_gene: TRBJ2-1; v_gene: TRBV28; d_gene: NA; len: 15; CDR3nt: TGTGCCAGCAGTCTCCGGGGAGCGGGTAACAATGAGCAGTTCTTC; CDR3aa: CASSLRGAGNNEQFF
abundance: many; j_gene: TRBJ2-7; v_gene: TRBV6-1; d_gene: NA; len: 15; CDR3nt: TGTGCCAGCAGTGAAGCCGAGATATACTCCTACGAGCAGTACTTC; CDR3aa: CASSEAEIYSYEQYF
abundance: many; j_gene: TRBJ2-2; v_gene: TRBV5-1; d_gene: NA; len: 15; CDR3nt: TGCGCCAGCAGCACCTCTACAGCAAACACCGGGGAGCTGTTTTTT; CDR3aa: CASSTSTANTGELFF
abundance: many; j_gene: TRBJ1-6; v_gene: TRBV4-2; d_gene: NA; len: 14; CDR3nt: TGTGCCAGCAGCCAAGATCAAGAGGGAGTTGACCTCCACTTT; CDR3aa: CASSQDQEGVDLHF
abundance: many; j_gene: TRBJ2-5; v_gene: TRBV5-1; d_gene: NA; len: 16; CDR3nt: TGCGCCAGCAGCGGTCTGGGACCCACCCAACAAGAGACCCAGTACTTC; CDR3aa: CASSGLGPTQQETQYF
abundance: many; j_gene: TRBJ2-5; v_gene: TRBV20-1; d_gene: NA; len: 14; CDR3nt: TGCAGTGCTAGAGAGACGGCTCGCCAAGAGACCCAGTACTTC; CDR3aa: CSARETARQETQYF
abundance: many; j_gene: TRBJ1-5; v_gene: TRBV6-2/TRBV6-3; d_gene: NA; len: 15; CDR3nt: TGTGCCAGCAGTTATTTGAGGGGGGGCAATCAGCCCCAGCATTTT; CDR3aa: CASSYLRGGNQPQHF
abundance: many; j_gene: TRBJ1-1; v_gene: TRBV4-3; d_gene: NA; len: 15; CDR3nt: TGCGCCAGCAGCCAAGAGACCGGACTATTACTTGAAGCTTTCTTT; CDR3aa: CASSQETGLLLEAFF
abundance: many; j_gene: TRBJ2-7; v_gene: TRBV7-3; d_gene: NA; len: 13; CDR3nt: TGTGCCAGCAGCGTAGGGTTGAACTACGAGCAGTACTTC; CDR3aa: CASSVGLNYEQYF
abundance: many; j_gene: TRBJ2-1; v_gene: TRBV9; d_gene: NA; len: 14; CDR3nt: TGTGCCAGCAGCGTAGGGGGCGCCTACAATGAGCAGTTCTTC; CDR3aa: CASSVGGAYNEQFF
abundance: NA; j_gene: TRBJ1-4; v_gene: TRBV6-2/TRBV6-3; d_gene: NA; len: 14; CDR3nt: TGTGCCAGCAGCAGAGAGGGCCTTAATGAAAAACTGTTTTTT; CDR3aa: CASSREGLNEKLFF
abundance: many; j_gene: TRBJ1-1; v_gene: TRBV6-1; d_gene: TRBD1; len: 14; CDR3nt: TGTGCCAGCAGTGAGCAGGGGGTCGGAACTGAAGCTTTCTTT; CDR3aa: CASSEQGVGTEAFF
abundance: many; j_gene: TRBJ2-4; v_gene: TRBV6-1; d_gene: NA; len: 14; CDR3nt: TGTGCCAGCAGTGTCTCCGCGCCCTTTAACATTCAGTACTTC; CDR3aa: CASSVSAPFNIQYF
abundance: many; j_gene: TRBJ1-2; v_gene: TRBV13; d_gene: NA; len: 11; CDR3nt: TGTGCCAGCACCGAACGGGAGGGCTACACCTTC; CDR3aa: CASTEREGYTF
abundance: many; j_gene: TRBJ2-7; v_gene: TRBV7-2; d_gene: NA; len: 14; CDR3nt: TGTGCCAGCAGCCAAAGAGGTCGCGGTGGCGAGCAGTACTTC; CDR3aa: CASSQRGRGGEQYF
abundance: NA; j_gene: TRBJ2-1; v_gene: TRBV29-1; d_gene: NA; len: 14; CDR3nt: TGCAGCGTTGATGGGGGGGGGGCTAGCGATGAGCAGTTCTTC; CDR3aa: CSVDGGGASDEQFF
abundance: few; j_gene: TRBJ1-2; v_gene: TRBV2; d_gene: NA; len: 14; CDR3nt: TGTGCCAGCAGTGAGGGCAGGAGAACTTATGGCTACACCTTC; CDR3aa: CASSEGRRTYGYTF